A selection of T cell receptor beta chains follows, all from one sample in a study of regulatory and conventional T cells in RAG deficiency. Here immunoSEQ multiplex PCR was the method, and the copy in TCRdb shows in-frame clones only, minus some. The sample consists of more than 40,000 clones, 90% of them appearing once. The sample also formed part of further work on regulatory T cells.

Sequencing was done on a sample of CD4+ effector T cells sorted from blood. Receptors were obtained from a human donor in good health. Both conserved end residues are part of each CDR3. Fields, in order: CDR3 protein, D gene, V gene, J gene. A D gene is named only where the DNA matches it firmly.

CASSPGRVEQYF,NA,TRBV5-6,TRBJ2-7
CASSQLTDQSTEAFF,NA,TRBV5-1,TRBJ1-1
CATSRWGVAGDRETQYF,TRBD2,TRBV15,TRBJ2-5
CASSYSFSGESGYTF,NA,TRBV6-5,TRBJ1-2
CASSLPRSQETQYF,NA,TRBV11-3,TRBJ2-5
CASIADRINSPLHF,NA,TRBV28,TRBJ1-6
CASSARYNEQFF,NA,TRBV6-5,TRBJ2-1
CASSITSGQETQYF,TRBD2,TRBV7-2,TRBJ2-5
CASSLGRRGVGEQYF,NA,TRBV7-6,TRBJ2-7
CASSGSRATIQNTEAFF,NA,TRBV6-1,TRBJ1-1
CASSVDSGWTGLGAFF,TRBD1,TRBV9,TRBJ1-1
CASSPNSGRQETQYF,NA,TRBV27,TRBJ2-5
CASSSPGFRTEKNQPQHF,NA,TRBV28,TRBJ1-5
CASRQGSLTGNTIYF,NA,TRBV2,TRBJ1-3
CASSALTGYTEAFF,TRBD1,TRBV5-1,TRBJ1-1
CASSQDSMGTIQPQHF,NA,TRBV4-2,TRBJ1-5